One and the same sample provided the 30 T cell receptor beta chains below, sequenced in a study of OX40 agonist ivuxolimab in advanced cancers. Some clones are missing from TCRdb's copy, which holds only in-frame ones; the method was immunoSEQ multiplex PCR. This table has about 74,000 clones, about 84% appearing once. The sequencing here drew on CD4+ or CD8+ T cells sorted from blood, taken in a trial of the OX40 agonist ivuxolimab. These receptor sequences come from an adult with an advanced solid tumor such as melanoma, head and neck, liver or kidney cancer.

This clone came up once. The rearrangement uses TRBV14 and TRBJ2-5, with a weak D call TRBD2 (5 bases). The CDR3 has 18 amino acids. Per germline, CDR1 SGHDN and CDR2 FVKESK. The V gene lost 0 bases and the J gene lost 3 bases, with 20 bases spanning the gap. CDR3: CASSQDSIASEEEETQYF. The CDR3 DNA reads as TGTGCCAGCAGCCAAGATTCCATCGCGAGCGAGGAGGAAGAGACCCAGTACTTC. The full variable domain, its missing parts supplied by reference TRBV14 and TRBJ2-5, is EAGVTQFPSHSVIEKGQTVTLRCDPISGHDNLYWYRRVMGKEIKFLLHFVKESKQDESGMPNNRFLAERTGGTYSTLKVQPAELEDSGVYFCASSQDSIASEEEETQYFGPGTRLLVL.

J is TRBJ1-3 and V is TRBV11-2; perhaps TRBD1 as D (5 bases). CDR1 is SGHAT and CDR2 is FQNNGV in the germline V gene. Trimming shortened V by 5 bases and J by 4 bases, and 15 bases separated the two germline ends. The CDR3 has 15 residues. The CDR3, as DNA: TGTGCCAGCAGCCGTTACTGGGGCCAGGGAAACACCATATATTTT. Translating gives CASSRYWGQGNTIYF.

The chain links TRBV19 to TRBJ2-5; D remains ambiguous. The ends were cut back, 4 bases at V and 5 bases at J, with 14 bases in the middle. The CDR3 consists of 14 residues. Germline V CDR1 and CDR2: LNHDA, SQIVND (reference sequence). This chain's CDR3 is CASSTYSGRETQYF. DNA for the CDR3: TGTGCCAGTAGTACCTACAGTGGACGGGAGACCCAGTACTTC.

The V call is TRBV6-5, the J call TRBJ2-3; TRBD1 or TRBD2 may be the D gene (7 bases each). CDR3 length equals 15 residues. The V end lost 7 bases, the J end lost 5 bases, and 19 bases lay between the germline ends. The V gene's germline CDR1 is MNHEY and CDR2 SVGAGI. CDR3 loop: CASTHWEGAGDTQYF. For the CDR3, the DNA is TGTGCCAGCACCCATTGGGAGGGGGCGGGAGATACGCAGTATTTT.

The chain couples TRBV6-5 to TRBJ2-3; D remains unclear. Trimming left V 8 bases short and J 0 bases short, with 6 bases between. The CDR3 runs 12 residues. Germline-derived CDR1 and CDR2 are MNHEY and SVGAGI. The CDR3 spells CASSASTDTQYF. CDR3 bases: TGTGCCAGCTCGGCCAGCACAGATACGCAGTATTTT.

CDR3 sequence reads: CASSQGFTEAFF. CDR3 bases: TGTGCCAGCAGTCAGGGGTTCACTGAAGCTTTCTTT. This rearrangement joins TRBV6-5 to TRBJ1-1; D may be TRBD1 (6 bases). V lost 5 bases, J lost 4 bases, and 8 bases lay in between. CDR3 size: 12 residues. The germline gives CDR1 MNHEY, CDR2 SVGAGI.

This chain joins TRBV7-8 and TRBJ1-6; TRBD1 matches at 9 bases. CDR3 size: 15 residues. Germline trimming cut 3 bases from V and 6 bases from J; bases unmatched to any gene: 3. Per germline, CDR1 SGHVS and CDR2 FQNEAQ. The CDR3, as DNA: TGTGCCAGCAGCTTGGACAGGGGAGGTAATTCACCCCTCCACTTT. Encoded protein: CASSLDRGGNSPLHF.

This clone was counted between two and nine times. CDR3 amino acids: CASSLAPPRDGSYEQYF. The DNA of the CDR3 is TGCGCCAGCAGCTTGGCCCCCCCCAGGGATGGGTCCTACGAGCAGTACTTC. V usage is TRBV5-1 and J usage is TRBJ2-7, with D maybe TRBD1 (5 bases). With 0 bases removed from V and 1 base from J, the gap between germline ends came to 17 bases. This CDR3 has 17 amino acids. CDR1 is SGHRS and CDR2 is YFSETQ in the germline V gene.

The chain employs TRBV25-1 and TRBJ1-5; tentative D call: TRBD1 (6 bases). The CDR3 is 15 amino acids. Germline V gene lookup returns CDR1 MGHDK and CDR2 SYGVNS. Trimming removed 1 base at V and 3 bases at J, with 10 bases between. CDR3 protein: CASSELKGDNQPQHF. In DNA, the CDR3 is TGTGCCAGCAGTGAATTAAAGGGGGACAATCAGCCCCAGCATTTT. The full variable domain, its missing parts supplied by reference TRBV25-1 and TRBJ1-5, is EADIYQTPRYLVIGTGKKITLECSQTMGHDKMYWYQQDPGMELHLIHYSYGVNSTEKGDLSSESTVSRIRTEHFPLTLESARPSHTSQYLCASSELKGDNQPQHFGDGTRLSIL.

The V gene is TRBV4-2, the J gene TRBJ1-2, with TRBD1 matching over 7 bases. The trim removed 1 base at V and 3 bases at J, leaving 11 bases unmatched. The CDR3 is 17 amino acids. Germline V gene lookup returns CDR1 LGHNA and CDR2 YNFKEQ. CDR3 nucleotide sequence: TGTGCCAGCAGCCAAGTTCTCTACAGGGGATCGGACTATGGCTACACCTTC. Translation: CASSQVLYRGSDYGYTF.

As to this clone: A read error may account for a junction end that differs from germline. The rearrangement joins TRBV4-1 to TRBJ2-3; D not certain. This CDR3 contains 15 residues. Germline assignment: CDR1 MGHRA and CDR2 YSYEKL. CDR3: CASSPPGLSTDTQYF. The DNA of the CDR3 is TGTGCCAGCAGCCCCCCCGGCCTAAGCACAGATACGCAGTATTTT.

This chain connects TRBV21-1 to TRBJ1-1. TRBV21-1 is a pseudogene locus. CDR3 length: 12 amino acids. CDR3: CASSGGDTEAFF. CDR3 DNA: TGTGCCAGCTCCGGGGGGGACACTGAAGCTTTCTTT.

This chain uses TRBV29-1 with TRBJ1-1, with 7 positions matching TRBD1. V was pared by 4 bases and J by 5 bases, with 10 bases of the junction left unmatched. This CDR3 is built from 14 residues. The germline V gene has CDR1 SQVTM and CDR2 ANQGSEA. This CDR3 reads CSVGSRGRETEAFF. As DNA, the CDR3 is TGCAGCGTTGGAAGCAGGGGGAGGGAGACTGAAGCTTTCTTT. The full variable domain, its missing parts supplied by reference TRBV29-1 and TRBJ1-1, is SAVISQKPSRDICQRGTSLTIQCQVDSQVTMMFWYRQQPGQSLTLIATANQGSEATYESGFVIDKFPISRPNLTFSTLTVSNMSPEDSSIYLCSVGSRGRETEAFFGQGTRLTVV.

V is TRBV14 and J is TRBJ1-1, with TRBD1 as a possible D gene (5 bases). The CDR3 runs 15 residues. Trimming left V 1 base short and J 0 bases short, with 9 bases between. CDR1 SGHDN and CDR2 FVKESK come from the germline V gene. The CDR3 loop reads CASSQARVMNTEAFF. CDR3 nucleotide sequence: TGTGCCAGCAGCCAAGCCAGGGTCATGAACACTGAAGCTTTCTTT.

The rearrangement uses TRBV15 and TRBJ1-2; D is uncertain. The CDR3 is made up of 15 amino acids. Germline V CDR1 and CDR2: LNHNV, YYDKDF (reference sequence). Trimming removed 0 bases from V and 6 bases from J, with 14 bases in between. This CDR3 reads CATSRDRAGVNGYTF. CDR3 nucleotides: TGTGCCACCAGCAGAGATAGGGCAGGTGTAAATGGCTACACCTTC.

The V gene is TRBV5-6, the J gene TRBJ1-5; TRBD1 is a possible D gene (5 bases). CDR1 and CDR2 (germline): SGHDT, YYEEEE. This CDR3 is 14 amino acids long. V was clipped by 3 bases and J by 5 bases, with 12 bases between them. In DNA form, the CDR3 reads TGTGCCAGCAGCTGGAGGGGCAGGGATCAGCCCCAGCATTTT. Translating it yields CASSWRGRDQPQHF.

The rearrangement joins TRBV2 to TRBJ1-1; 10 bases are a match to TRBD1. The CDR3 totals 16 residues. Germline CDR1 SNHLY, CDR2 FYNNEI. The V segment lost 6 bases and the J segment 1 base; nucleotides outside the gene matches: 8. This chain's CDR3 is CASRITGTGANTEAFF. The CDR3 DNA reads TGTGCCAGCAGGATTACCGGGACAGGGGCGAACACTGAAGCTTTCTTT.

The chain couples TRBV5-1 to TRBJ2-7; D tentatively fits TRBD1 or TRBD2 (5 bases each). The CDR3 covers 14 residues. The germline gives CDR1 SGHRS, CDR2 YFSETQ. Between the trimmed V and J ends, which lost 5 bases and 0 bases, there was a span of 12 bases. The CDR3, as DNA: TGCGCCAGCAGGAGGGGTGGCTCCTCCTACGAGCAGTACTTC. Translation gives CASRRGGSSYEQYF.

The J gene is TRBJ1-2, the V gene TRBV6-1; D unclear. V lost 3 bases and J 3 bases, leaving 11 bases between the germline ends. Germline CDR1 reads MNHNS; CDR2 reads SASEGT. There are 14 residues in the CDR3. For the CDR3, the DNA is TGTGCCAGCAGTGAGGGCACTCGTGACTATGGCTACACCTTC. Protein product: CASSEGTRDYGYTF.

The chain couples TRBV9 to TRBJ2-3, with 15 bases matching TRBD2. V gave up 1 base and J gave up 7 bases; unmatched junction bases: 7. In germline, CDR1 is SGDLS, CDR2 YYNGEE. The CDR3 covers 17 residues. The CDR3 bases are TGTGCCAGCAGCGTAAGCCCGGGACTAGCGGGAGGAAATACGCAGTATTTT. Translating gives CASSVSPGLAGGNTQYF.

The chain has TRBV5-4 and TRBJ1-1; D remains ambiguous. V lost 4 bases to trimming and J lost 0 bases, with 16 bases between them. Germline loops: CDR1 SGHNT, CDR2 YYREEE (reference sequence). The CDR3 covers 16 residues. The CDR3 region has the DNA TGTGCCAGCAGCCCCTCCATTGCTGACATGAACACTGAAGCTTTCTTT. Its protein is CASSPSIADMNTEAFF.

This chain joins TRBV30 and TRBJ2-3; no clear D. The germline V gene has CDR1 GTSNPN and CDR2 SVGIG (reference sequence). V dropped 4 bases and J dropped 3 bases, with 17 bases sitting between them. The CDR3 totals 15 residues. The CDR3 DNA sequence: TGTGCCTGGACCAACGAGAGGACGGCGACAGATACGCAGTATTTT. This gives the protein CAWTNERTATDTQYF.

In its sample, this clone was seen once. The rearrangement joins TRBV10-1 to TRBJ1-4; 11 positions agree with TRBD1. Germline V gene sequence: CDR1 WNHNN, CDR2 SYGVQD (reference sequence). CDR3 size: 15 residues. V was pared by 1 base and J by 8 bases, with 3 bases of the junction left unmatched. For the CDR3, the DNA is TGCGCCAGCAGTGAGTACGGGACAGGGGGGGAAAAACTGTTTTTT. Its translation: CASSEYGTGGEKLFF.

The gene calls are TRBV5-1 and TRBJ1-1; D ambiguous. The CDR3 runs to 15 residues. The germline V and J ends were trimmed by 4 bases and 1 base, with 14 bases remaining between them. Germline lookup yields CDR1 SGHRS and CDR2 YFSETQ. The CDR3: CASSASGPGNTEAFF. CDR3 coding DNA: TGCGCCAGCAGCGCCTCCGGGCCAGGGAACACTGAAGCTTTCTTT. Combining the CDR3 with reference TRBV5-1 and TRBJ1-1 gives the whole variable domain KAGVTQTPRYLIKTRGQQVTLSCSPISGHRSVSWYQQTPGQGLQFLFEYFSETQRNKGNFPGRFSGRQFSNSRSEMNVSTLELGDSALYLCASSASGPGNTEAFFGQGTRLTVV.

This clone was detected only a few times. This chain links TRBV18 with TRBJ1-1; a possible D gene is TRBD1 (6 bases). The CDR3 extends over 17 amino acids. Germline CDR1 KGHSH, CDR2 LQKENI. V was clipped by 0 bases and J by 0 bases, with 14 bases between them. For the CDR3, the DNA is TGTGCCAGCTCACCACCGGGGGGCCCAAGAATGAACACTGAAGCTTTCTTT. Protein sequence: CASSPPGGPRMNTEAFF.

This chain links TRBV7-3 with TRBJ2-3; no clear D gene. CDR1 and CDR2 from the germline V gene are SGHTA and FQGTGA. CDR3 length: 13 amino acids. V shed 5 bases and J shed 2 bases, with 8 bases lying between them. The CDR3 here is CASSTRYTDTQYF. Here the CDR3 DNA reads TGTGCCAGCAGCACCCGATACACAGATACGCAGTATTTT.

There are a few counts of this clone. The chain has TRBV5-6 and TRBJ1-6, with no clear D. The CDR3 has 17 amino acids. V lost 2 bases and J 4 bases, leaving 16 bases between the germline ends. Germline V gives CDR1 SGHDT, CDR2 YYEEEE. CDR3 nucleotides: TGTGCCAGCAGCTTAAAATCGCAGGAGGCATATAATTCACCCCTCCACTTT. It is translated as CASSLKSQEAYNSPLHF.

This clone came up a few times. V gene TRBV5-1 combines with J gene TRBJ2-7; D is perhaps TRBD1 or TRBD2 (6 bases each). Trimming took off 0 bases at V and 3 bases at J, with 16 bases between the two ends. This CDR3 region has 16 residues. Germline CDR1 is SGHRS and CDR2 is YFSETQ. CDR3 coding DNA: TGCGCCAGCAGCTTGGCCGTGGGGGGCAGGGGCTACGAGCAGTACTTC. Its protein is CASSLAVGGRGYEQYF.

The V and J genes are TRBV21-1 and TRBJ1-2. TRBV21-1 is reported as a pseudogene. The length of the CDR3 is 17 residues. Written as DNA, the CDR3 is TGTGCCAGCAGCTACGTCGGCATCGAAGGGGGGCACTATGGCTACACCTTC. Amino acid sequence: CASSYVGIEGGHYGYTF.

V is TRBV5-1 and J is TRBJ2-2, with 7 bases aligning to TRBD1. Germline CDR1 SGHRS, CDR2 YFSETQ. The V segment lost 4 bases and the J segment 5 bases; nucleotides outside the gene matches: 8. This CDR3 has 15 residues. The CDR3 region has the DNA TGCGCCAGCAGCCCGGGACAGATAGGGACCGGGGAGCTGTTTTTT. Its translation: CASSPGQIGTGELFF.